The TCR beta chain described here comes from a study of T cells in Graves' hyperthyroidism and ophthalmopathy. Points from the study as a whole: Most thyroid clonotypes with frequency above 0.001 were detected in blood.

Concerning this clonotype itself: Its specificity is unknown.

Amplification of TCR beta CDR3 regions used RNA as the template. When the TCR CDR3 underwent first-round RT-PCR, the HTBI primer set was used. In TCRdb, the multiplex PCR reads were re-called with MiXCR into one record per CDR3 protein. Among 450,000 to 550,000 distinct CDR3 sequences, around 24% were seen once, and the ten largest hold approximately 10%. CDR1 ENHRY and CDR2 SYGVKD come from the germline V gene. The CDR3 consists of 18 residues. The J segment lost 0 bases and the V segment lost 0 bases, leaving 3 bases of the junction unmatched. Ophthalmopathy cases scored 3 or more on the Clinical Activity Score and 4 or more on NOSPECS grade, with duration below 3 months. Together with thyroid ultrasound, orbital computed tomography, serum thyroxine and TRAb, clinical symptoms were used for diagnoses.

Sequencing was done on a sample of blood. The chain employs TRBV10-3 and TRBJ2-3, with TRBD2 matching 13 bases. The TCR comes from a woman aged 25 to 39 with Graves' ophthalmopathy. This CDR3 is CAISESGLAGASTDTQYF. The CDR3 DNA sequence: TGTGCCATCAGTGAGTCCGGACTAGCGGGGGCTAGCACAGATACGCAGTATTTT.